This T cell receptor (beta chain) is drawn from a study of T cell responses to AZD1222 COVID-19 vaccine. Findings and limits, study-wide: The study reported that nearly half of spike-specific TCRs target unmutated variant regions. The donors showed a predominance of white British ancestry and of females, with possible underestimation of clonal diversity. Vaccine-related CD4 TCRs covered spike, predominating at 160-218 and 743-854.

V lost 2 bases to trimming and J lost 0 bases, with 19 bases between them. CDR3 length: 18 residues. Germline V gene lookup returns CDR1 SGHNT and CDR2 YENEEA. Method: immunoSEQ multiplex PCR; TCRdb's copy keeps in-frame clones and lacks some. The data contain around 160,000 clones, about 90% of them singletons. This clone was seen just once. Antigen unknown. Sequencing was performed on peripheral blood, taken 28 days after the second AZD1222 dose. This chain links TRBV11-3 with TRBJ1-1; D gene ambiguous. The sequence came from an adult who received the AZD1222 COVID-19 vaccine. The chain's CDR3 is CASSLFGVSRTVNTEAFF. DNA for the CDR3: TGTGCCAGCAGCTTATTTGGGGTGTCCCGGACGGTGAACACTGAAGCTTTCTTT. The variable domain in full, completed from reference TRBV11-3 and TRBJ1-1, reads EAGVVQSPRYKIIEKKQPVAFWCNPISGHNTLYWYLQNLGQGPELLIRYENEEAVDDSQLPKDRFSAERLKGVDSTLKIQPAELGDSAVYLCASSLFGVSRTVNTEAFFGQGTRLTVV.